The 18 T cell receptor beta chains reported below all come from one sample, sequenced in a study of blood T cell repertoires in COVID-19. The assay was immunoSEQ multiplex PCR, and TCRdb's table has in-frame clones only and misses some. This sample has 350,000 to 450,000 clones, with 85% found just once. Sequencing was carried out using peripheral blood. The receptors originated from a woman between 18 and 29 years old with acute or convalescent COVID-19.

As DNA, the CDR3 is TGTGCCAGCAGGCGGTCGGGTAGCGAAAAAGAGACCCAGTACTTC. As protein: CASRRSGSEKETQYF. The rearrangement joins TRBV6-5 to TRBJ2-5; a possible D gene is TRBD2 (5 bases). Germline CDR1 is MNHEY and CDR2 is SVGAGI. The CDR3 is made up of 15 amino acids. V gave up 6 bases and J gave up 3 bases, with 17 bases separating them.

CDR3 sequence reads: CAIQGAHTEAFF. The CDR3 region has the DNA TGTGCCATACAGGGGGCTCACACTGAAGCTTTCTTT. The rearrangement uses TRBV7-8 and TRBJ1-1; the match to TRBD1 covers 9 bases. Germline CDR1 reads SGHVS; CDR2 reads FQNEAQ. The V segment lost 10 bases and the J segment 3 bases; nucleotides outside the gene matches: 3. CDR3 length: 12 amino acids.

The chain recombines TRBV4-1 with TRBJ2-1; weak D call: TRBD2 (7 bases). The CDR3 covers 15 residues. The V end was cut by 0 bases, the J end by 8 bases, with 14 bases between. Germline V gene lookup returns CDR1 MGHRA and CDR2 YSYEKL. CDR3 bases: TGCGCCAGCAGCCAAGATCGTGGGGGGGGCGATGAGCAGTTCTTC. Its protein is CASSQDRGGGDEQFF.

V usage is TRBV7-9 and J usage is TRBJ1-5; 8 nucleotides match TRBD1. Germline V CDR1 and CDR2: SEHNR, FQNEAQ (reference sequence). This CDR3 is built from 16 residues. V shed 5 bases and J 7 bases; nucleotides not matched to a gene: 13. CDR3 nucleotide sequence: TGTGCCAGCAGCGACATGAACAGGGGGAACAGACAGCCCCAGCATTTT. Its translation: CASSDMNRGNRQPQHF.

This clone came up a few times. The CDR3 loop is CASSPGGPEKLFF. The CDR3 DNA reads TGTGCCAGCTCACCAGGAGGGCCTGAAAAACTGTTTTTT. The gene calls are TRBV18 and TRBJ1-4; no clear D. Germline CDR1 and CDR2: KGHSH and LQKENI. V lost 2 bases to trimming and J lost 7 bases, with 8 bases between them. The CDR3 loop spans 13 amino acids.

The chain uses TRBV18 and TRBJ1-6; D remains ambiguous. Germline V lookup: CDR1 KGHSH, CDR2 LQKENI. Trimming stripped 4 bases from V and 5 bases from J, with 12 bases between. The CDR3 consists of 15 residues. The CDR3 region is CASSRAGGNNSPLHF. CDR3 sequence (DNA): TGTGCCAGCTCACGAGCCGGCGGGAATAATTCACCCCTCCACTTT.

Here the CDR3 reads CASSYDPRGEQYF. DNA for the CDR3: TGTGCCAGCAGTTACGACCCTAGGGGCGAGCAGTACTTC. The V gene is TRBV6-2 or TRBV6-3, the J gene TRBJ2-7; a possible D gene is TRBD1 (5 bases). From germline, CDR1 is MNHEY and CDR2 SVGEGT. The CDR3 totals 13 residues. V was clipped by 2 bases and J by 6 bases, with 11 bases between them.

The J gene is TRBJ1-6, the V gene TRBV6-5; TRBD1 agrees at 7 bases. This CDR3 is 14 amino acids long. Germline-derived CDR1 and CDR2 are MNHEY and SVGAGI. Trimming at V came to 6 bases and at J to 6 bases, leaving 5 bases not matched to a gene. CDR3 DNA: TGTGCCAGCAGCCGGGACAGAATTAATTCACCCCTCCACTTT. It specifies CASSRDRINSPLHF.

The chain couples TRBV30 to TRBJ2-3, with D maybe TRBD2 (6 bases). V was shortened by 0 bases and J by 5 bases, with 27 bases between the two germline ends. The germline gives CDR1 GTSNPN, CDR2 SVGIG (reference sequence). CDR3 length equals 19 residues. The CDR3 region is CAWSVFLFGGAISGDTQYF. In DNA, the CDR3 is TGTGCCTGGAGTGTATTCCTGTTTGGCGGGGCCATAAGTGGAGATACGCAGTATTTT.

The chain joins TRBV10-1 to TRBJ1-2, with D hard to call. Germline assignment: CDR1 WNHNN and CDR2 SYGVQD (reference sequence). The germline V and J ends were trimmed by 2 bases and 6 bases, with 16 bases remaining between them. The CDR3 extends over 15 amino acids. CDR3 in DNA: TGCGCCAGCAGTGAGCCGAGGGATTACCCCCATGGCTACACCTTC. Encoded protein: CASSEPRDYPHGYTF.

This chain uses TRBV10-3 with TRBJ1-3; D ambiguous. Between the trimmed V and J ends, which lost 0 bases and 0 bases, there was a span of 9 bases. The length of the CDR3 is 16 residues. Germline CDR1 ENHRY, CDR2 SYGVKD. CDR3 region: CAISESWATSGNTIYF. The CDR3 region has the DNA TGTGCCATCAGTGAGTCTTGGGCCACCTCTGGAAACACCATATATTTT.

The chain carries TRBV5-1 and TRBJ2-3, with unresolved D. V was pared by 1 base and J by 2 bases, with 14 bases between. The CDR3 spans 16 residues. Germline V gene sequence: CDR1 SGHRS, CDR2 YFSETQ. The CDR3 protein is CASSLFPQSDTDTQYF. The CDR3 nucleotides are TGCGCCAGCAGCTTGTTCCCGCAATCAGACACAGATACGCAGTATTTT. Full variable domain (rest looked up from reference TRBV5-1 and TRBJ2-3): KAGVTQTPRYLIKTRGQQVTLSCSPISGHRSVSWYQQTPGQGLQFLFEYFSETQRNKGNFPGRFSGRQFSNSRSEMNVSTLELGDSALYLCASSLFPQSDTDTQYFGPGTRLTVL.

The genes are TRBV29-1 and TRBJ2-1; 7 bases map to TRBD2. There are 16 residues in the CDR3. The ends lost 1 base at V and 9 bases at J; junction bases unmatched: 15. Germline values: CDR1 SQVTM, CDR2 ANQGSEA. The CDR3 spells CSVEGLLGGRMGEQFF. CDR3 DNA: TGCAGCGTTGAAGGGCTATTGGGCGGGAGAATGGGTGAGCAGTTCTTC.

V usage is TRBV30 and J usage is TRBJ1-1; no clear D. Germline V gives CDR1 GTSNPN, CDR2 SVGIG (reference sequence). The CDR3 spans 11 residues. V was clipped by 3 bases and J by 3 bases, with 5 bases between them. CDR3 loop: CAWRAYTEAFF. As DNA, the CDR3 is TGTGCCTGGAGAGCATACACTGAAGCTTTCTTT.

V gene TRBV19 combines with J gene TRBJ2-6; 8 nucleotides align to TRBD1. CDR1 and CDR2 (germline): LNHDA, SQIVND (reference sequence). The CDR3 totals 16 residues. Unmatched junction bases numbered 4, after V lost 5 bases and J lost 1 base. This CDR3 is CASSQGARSGANVLTF. Here the CDR3 DNA reads TGTGCCAGTAGTCAGGGGGCGCGGTCTGGGGCCAACGTCCTGACTTTC.

The chain is built from TRBV9 and TRBJ2-7; 7 bases agree with TRBD2. Germline CDR1 SGDLS, CDR2 YYNGEE. The CDR3 extends over 16 amino acids. After removal of 4 bases from V and 1 base from J, the junction contained 11 bases not matched to a gene. CDR3 sequence (DNA): TGTGCCAGCAGCCAGAGGGAGCTAGCGGTTTCCTACGAGCAGTACTTC. This gives the protein CASSQRELAVSYEQYF.

The chain carries TRBV7-9 and TRBJ2-2; D is ambiguous. V lost 5 bases and J 0 bases, leaving 7 bases between the germline ends. The CDR3 is 14 amino acids. CDR1 is SEHNR and CDR2 is FQNEAQ in the germline V gene (reference sequence). The CDR3 region has the DNA TGTGCCAGCAGCCGTACAGCGAACACCGGGGAGCTGTTTTTT. This translates into CASSRTANTGELFF. The full variable domain, rest sourced from reference TRBV7-9 and TRBJ2-2, is DTGVSQNPRHKITKRGQNVTFRCDPISEHNRLYWYRQTLGQGPEFLTYFQNEAQLEKSRLLSDRFSAERPKGSFSTLEIQRTEQGDSAMYLCASSRTANTGELFFGEGSRLTVL.

This clone occurred a few times. The rearrangement joins TRBV10-3 to TRBJ1-1; D call uncertain. CDR1 is ENHRY and CDR2 is SYGVKD in the germline V gene. With 7 bases removed from V and 0 bases from J, the gap between germline ends came to 15 bases. The CDR3 covers 15 residues. CDR3 sequence (DNA): TGTGCCATCACTAGGGAGGAGTCTATGAACACTGAAGCTTTCTTT. This encodes CAITREESMNTEAFF.